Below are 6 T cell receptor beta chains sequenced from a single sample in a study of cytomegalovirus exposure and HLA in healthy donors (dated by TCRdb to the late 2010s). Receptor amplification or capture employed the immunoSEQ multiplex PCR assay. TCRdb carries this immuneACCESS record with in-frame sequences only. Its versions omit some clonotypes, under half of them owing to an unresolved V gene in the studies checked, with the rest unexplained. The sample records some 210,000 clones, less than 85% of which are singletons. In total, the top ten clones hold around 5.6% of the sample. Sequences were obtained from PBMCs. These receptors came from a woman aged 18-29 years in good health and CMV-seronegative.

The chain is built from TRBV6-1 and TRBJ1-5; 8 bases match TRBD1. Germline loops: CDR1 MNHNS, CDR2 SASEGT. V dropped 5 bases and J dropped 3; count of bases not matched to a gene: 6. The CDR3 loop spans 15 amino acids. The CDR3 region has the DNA TGTGCCAGCAGTTCAGACAGGGGCTACAATCAGCCCCAGCATTTT. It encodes CASSSDRGYNQPQHF.

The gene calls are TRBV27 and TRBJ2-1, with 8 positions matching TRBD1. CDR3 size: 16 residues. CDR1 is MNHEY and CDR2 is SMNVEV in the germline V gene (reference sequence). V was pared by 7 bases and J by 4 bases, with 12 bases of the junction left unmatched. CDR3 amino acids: CASTHGQGRWYNEQFF. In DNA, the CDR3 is TGTGCCAGCACCCACGGACAGGGTCGGTGGTACAATGAGCAGTTCTTC.

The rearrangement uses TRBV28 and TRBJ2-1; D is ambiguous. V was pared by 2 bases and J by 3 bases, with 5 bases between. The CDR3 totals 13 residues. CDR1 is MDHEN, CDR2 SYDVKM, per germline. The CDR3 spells CASSLAVYNEQFF. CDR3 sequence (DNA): TGTGCCAGCAGTTTAGCGGTCTACAATGAGCAGTTCTTC.

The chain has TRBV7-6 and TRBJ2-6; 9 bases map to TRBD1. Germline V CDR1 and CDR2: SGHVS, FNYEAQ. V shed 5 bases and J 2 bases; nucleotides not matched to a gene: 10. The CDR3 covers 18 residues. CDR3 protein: CASSTTAGTGTGANVLTF. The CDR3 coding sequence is TGTGCCAGCAGCACGACGGCCGGGACAGGGACTGGGGCCAACGTCCTGACTTTC.

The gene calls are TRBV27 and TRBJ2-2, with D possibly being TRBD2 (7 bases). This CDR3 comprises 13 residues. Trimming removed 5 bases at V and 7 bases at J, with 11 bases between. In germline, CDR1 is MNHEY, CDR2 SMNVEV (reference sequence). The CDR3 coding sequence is TGTGCCAGCAGTGGGGGGGCCGGCGGGGAGCTGTTTTTT. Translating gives CASSGGAGGELFF.

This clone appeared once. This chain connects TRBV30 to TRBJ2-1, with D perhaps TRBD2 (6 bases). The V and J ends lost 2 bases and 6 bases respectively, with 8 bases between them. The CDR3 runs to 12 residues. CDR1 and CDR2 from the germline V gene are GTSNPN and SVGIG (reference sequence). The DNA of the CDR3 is TGTGCCTGGAGTTGGGGAGGCAATGAGCAGTTCTTC. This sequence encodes CAWSWGGNEQFF.